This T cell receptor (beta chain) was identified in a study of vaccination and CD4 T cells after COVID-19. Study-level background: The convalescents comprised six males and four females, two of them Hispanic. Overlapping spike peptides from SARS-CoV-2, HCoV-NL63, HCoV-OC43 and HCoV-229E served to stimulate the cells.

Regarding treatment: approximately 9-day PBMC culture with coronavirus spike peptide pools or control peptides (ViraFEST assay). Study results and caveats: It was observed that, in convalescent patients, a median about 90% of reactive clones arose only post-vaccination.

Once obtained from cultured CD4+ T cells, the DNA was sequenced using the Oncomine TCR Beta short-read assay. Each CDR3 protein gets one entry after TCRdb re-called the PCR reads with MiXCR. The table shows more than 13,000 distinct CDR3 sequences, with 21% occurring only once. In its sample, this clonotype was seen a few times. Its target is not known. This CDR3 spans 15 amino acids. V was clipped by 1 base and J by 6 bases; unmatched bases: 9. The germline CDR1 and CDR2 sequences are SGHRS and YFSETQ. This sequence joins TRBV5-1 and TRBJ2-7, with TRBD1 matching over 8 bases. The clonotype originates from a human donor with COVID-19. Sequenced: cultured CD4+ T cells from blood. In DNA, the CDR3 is TGCGCCAGCAGCTTGTCGGGCAGGGGGCCGGGCGAGCAGTACTTC. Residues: CASSLSGRGPGEQYF. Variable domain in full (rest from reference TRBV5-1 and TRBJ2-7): KAGVTQTPRYLIKTRGQQVTLSCSPISGHRSVSWYQQTPGQGLQFLFEYFSETQRNKGNFPGRFSGRQFSNSRSEMNVSTLELGDSALYLCASSLSGRGPGEQYFGPGTRLTVT.